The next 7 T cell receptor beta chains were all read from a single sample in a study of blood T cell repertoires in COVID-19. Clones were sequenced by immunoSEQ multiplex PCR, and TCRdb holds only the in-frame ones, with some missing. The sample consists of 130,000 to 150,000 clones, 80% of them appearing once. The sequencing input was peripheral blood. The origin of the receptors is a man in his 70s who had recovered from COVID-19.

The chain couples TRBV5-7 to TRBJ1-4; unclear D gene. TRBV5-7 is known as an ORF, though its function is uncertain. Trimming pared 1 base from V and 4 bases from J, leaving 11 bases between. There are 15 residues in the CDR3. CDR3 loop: CASSLKRHLNEKLFF. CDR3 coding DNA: TGTGCCAGCAGCTTGAAGCGGCATCTTAATGAAAAACTGTTTTTT.

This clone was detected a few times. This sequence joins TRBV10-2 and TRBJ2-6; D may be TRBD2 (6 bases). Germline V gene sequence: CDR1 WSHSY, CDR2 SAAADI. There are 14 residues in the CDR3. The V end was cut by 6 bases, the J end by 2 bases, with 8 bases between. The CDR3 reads CASSGSAGANVLTF. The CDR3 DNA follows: TGCGCCAGCAGCGGGAGCGCTGGGGCCAACGTCCTGACTTTC.

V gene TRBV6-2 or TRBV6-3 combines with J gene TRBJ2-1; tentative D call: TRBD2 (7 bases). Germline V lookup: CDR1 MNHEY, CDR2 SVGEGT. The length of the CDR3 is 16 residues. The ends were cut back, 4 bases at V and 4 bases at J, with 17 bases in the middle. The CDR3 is CASSWLGGRGYNEQFF. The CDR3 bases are TGTGCCAGCAGTTGGCTTGGGGGGAGGGGGTACAATGAGCAGTTCTTC.

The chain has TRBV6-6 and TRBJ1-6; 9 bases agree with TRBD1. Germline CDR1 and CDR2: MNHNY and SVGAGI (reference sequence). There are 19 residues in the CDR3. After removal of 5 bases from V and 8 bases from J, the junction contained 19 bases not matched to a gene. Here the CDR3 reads CASSLKITGTGRYHSPLHF. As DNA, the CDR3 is TGTGCCAGCAGTCTAAAGATAACCGGGACAGGGCGTTATCATTCACCCCTCCACTTT.

The CDR3: CASSQRGSNTGELFF. The CDR3 DNA reads as TGCGCCAGCAGCCAACGTGGCTCTAACACCGGGGAGCTGTTTTTT. The chain uses TRBV4-1 and TRBJ2-2; unclear D gene. The CDR3 extends over 15 amino acids. CDR1 is MGHRA, CDR2 YSYEKL, per germline. The V and J ends lost 2 bases and 2 bases respectively, with 9 bases between them.

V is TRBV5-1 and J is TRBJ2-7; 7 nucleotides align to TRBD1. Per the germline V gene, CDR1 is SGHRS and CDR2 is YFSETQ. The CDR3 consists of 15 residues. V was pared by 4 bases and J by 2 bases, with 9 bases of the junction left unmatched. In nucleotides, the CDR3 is TGCGCCAGCAGCGAAGACAGGGACCCTCCCTACGAGCAGTACTTC. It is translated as CASSEDRDPPYEQYF.

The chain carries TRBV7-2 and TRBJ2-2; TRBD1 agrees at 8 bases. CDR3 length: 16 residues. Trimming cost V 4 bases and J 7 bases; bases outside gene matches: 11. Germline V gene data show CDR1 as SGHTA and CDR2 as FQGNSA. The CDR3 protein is CASSSESGGPGGELFF. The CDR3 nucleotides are TGTGCCAGCAGCTCCGAGTCAGGGGGCCCGGGCGGGGAGCTGTTTTTT.